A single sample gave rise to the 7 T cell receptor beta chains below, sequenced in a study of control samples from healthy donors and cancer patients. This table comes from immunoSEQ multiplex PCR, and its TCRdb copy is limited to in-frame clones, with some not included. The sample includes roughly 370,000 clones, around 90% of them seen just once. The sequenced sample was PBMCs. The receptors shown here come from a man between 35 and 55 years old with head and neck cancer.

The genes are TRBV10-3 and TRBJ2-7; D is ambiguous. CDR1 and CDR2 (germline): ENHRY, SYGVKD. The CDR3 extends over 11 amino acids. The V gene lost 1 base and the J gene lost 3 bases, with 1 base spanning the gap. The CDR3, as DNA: TGTGCCATCAGTGAGTACTACGAGCAGTACTTC. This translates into CAISEYYEQYF.

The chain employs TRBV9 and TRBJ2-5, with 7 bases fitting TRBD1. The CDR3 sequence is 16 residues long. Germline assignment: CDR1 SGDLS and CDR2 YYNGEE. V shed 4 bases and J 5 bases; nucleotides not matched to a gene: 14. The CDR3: CASSLGQPGSWETQYF. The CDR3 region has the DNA TGTGCCAGCAGCTTGGGACAGCCAGGCTCTTGGGAGACCCAGTACTTC. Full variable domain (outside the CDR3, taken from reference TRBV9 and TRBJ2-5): DSGVTQTPKHLITATGQRVTLRCSPRSGDLSVYWYQQSLDQGLQFLIQYYNGEERAKGNILERFSAQQFPDLHSELNLSSLELGDSALYFCASSLGQPGSWETQYFGPGTRLLVL.

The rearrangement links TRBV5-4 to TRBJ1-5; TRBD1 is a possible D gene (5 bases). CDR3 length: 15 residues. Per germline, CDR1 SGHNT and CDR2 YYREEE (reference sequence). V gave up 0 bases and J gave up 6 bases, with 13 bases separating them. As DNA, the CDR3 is TGTGCCAGCAGCTTGGAGCCGGGGCTCGGTCAGCCCCAGCATTTT. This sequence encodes CASSLEPGLGQPQHF.

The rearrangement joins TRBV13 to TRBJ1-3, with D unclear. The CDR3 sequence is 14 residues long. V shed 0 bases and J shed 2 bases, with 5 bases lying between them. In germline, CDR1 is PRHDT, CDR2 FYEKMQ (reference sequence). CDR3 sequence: CASSLGETGNTIYF. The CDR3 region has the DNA TGTGCCAGCAGCTTAGGAGAGACTGGAAACACCATATATTTT.

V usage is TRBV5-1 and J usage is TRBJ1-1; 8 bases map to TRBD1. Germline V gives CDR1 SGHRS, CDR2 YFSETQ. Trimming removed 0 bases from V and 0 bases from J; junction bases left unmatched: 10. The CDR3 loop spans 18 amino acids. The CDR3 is CASSLAAGTGPMNTEAFF. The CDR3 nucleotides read TGCGCCAGCAGCTTGGCCGCCGGGACAGGACCCATGAACACTGAAGCTTTCTTT.

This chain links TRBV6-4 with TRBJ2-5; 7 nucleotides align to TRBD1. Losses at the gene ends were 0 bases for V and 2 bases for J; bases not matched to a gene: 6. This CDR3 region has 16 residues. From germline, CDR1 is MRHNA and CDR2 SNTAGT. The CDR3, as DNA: TGTGCCAGCAGTGACTCGAGGTCAGGGGGTCAAGAGACCCAGTACTTC. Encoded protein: CASSDSRSGGQETQYF.

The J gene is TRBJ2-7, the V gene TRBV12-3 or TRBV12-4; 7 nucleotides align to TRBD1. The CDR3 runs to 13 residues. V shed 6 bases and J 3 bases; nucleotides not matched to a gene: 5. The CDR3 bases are TGTGCCAGCAGCCTACAGGGGATCTACGAGCAGTACTTC. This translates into CASSLQGIYEQYF.